Included here is one T cell receptor beta chain sequence, with context. This clone's antigen is unknown. No much larger clone is present one base from it, and per-base qualities are unavailable. Preparation of the library involved 5' RACE. The run used an Illumina HiSeq 2500. A second about 7 to 12 cycle PCR used a sample-barcoded 5' primer and a J-beta primer mix. A unique molecular identifier was introduced onto each TCR beta cDNA molecule by a template-switch 5' adaptor carrying 12 random nucleotides. Each sample yielded at least 3 million CDR3-containing paired-end reads. All of the RNA was converted into first-strand cDNA using the Mint cDNA synthesis kit, with a TRBC-specific oligonucleotide serving as the primer. Following uracil-DNA glycosylase treatment, a first 18-cycle PCR with universal primers M1SS and BC2_uni_R was performed on all cDNA. The authors' analysis ran thus. For normalization, 1 million high-quality reads were randomly selected from each sample, with every read carrying a distinct molecular identifier. Reads with shared molecular identifiers were discarded instead of being binned into consensus sequences. MiTCR, set to a Q25 quality threshold and the strictest error-elimination algorithm, was used for CDR3 identification, clonotype clustering and error correction. A nonparametric unseen species model with Euler transformation was used to estimate a lower bound on total TCR beta diversity. TCRdb passed the public sequencing reads through fastp at Q25 and MiXCR, retaining productive beta sequences. CDR3 protein sequences are deduplicated, and each keeps its most common genes and DNA. The V and J calls follow TCRdb's processing rather than the paper's. The sample contains over 750,000 distinct CDR3 sequences, 20% to 25% of them found a single time. The ten biggest clones cover roughly 9% of the sample.

Taken from cysteine to phenylalanine, the CDR3 has 15 residues. Only CDR3 DNA is held: 45 bases, read in frame from base 1. From a lookup of the germline V gene, CDR1 and CDR2 are KGHSH and LQKENI. The donors were roughly 38 Caucasian individuals from Russia, aged roughly 6 to 100 years, who were systemically healthy. Each donor gave 8 to 10 milliliters of peripheral blood, collected into EDTA-treated Vacutainer tubes. Ficoll-Paque density-gradient centrifugation was used to isolate PBMCs, with at least 7 million per sample. Trizol reagent was used to extract total RNA from the PBMCs, yielding at least 6 micrograms per sample. The percentages of naive CD45RAhigh/CD27high T cells were determined by flow cytometry on a PBMC aliquot from every donor. This sample is drawn from a study of blood T cells in healthy people across ages (dated by TCRdb to the mid-2010s). In terms of the full investigation: Template switching captured roughly one uniquely barcoded TCR beta cDNA molecule per two T cells in model experiments. Donors were grouped into four age groups: young (average roughly 15 years), middle-aged (roughly 37), aged (around 60) and long-lived (approximately 75). Using deep sequencing normalized with unique cDNA molecular identifiers, the study measured how TCR beta repertoire diversity changes with age. The study analyzed two additional independent replicas of 1 million unique cDNA reads from the same blood draw for two donors, one aged 18 to 30 and one aged 80 or older. Overall results and qualifications from the work: Estimates of total diversity from one million sequenced T cells were regarded as lower bounds and underestimates. The long-lived group showed more naive CD4+ T cells, fewer expanded clones and increased TCR diversity than the aged group, suggesting age selection. The percentage of naive T cells measured by flow cytometry correlated strongly with observed TCR beta diversity. Since profiling was done on bulk unsorted PBMCs, naive and antigen-experienced compartments could not be conclusively compared. Donor CMV infection status was unknown, potentially confounding age-related changes in expanded clonotypes. Observed TCR beta diversity per million T cells fell roughly linearly with age, and a significant reduction was already apparent by age roughly 40.

The sample was also reused in another study, on T cells of mothers and their children. The second study reports: Nine systemically healthy Caucasian individuals served as donors, namely three mothers together with their six children. cDNA synthesis consumed the entire amount of extracted RNA, loaded at 1.5 ug RNA in each 15 ul reaction. In the second PCR, sample barcodes and 2-4 random nucleotides were introduced via the M1S primer. Over 9.5 million TCR beta CDR3 reads were obtained for each mother, and approximately 2.9 million reads were obtained for each child. TCR recombination output is similarly shaped by thymic selection in related and unrelated pairs, with a minor effect exerted by inherited differences. Normalized repertoire overlap was always found to be slightly, but never significantly, higher in related mother-child pairs than in unrelated mother-child pairs. No persistent microchimeric T cell clones were found, with a detection sensitivity of approximately 100 clones per million clonotypes. In the study, deep NGS was used to compare the TCR beta repertoires of mothers and children, and features distinguishing related mother-child pairs from unrelated individuals were sought. On average, the children were around 11 +/- 4 years old, while the mothers were 40 +/- 4 years old. Libraries were sequenced on Illumina HiSeq 2000 with 100+100 nt paired-end reads after adapter ligation with NEBNext reagents. To avoid cross-contamination, the mother libraries and the child libraries were prepared a month apart and sequenced in separate runs. Between roughly 450,000 and 2,000,000 distinct TCR beta clonotypes were identified per donor. Naive TCR beta clonotypes were estimated from low-frequency clonotypes matched to each donor's FACS-determined naive share, without sorting.

This TCR derives from a boy aged 5-17 years in good health. The V and J genes are TRBV18 and TRBJ2-5; TRBD1 fits 10 bases in the junction. TRBJ2-7 matches the DNA end more closely, so the J call is doubtful. Sequences were obtained from blood. The DNA is as follows: TGTGCCAGCTCACCACCGGGACAGGGGATGTACGAGCAGTACTTC. Its protein is CASSPPGQGMYEQYF.